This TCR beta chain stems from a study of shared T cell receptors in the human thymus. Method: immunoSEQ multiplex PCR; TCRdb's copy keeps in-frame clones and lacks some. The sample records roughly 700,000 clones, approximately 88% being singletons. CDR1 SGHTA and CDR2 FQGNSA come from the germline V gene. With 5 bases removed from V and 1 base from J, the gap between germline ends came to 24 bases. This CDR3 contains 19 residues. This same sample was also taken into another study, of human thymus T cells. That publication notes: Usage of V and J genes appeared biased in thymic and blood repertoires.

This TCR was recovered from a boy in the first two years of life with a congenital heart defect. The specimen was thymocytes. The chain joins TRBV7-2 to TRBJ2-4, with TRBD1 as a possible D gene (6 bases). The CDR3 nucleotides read TGTGCCAGCAGCCCAGGGGAGCAGGGCAGTGATCGGGCCAAAAACATTCAGTACTTC. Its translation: CASSPGEQGSDRAKNIQYF. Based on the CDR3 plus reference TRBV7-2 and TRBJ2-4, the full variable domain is GAGVSQSPSNKVTEKGKDVELRCDPISGHTALYWYRQSLGQGLEFLIYFQGNSAPDKSGLPSDRFSAERTGGSVSTLTIQRTQQEDSAVYLCASSPGEQGSDRAKNIQYFGAGTRLSVL.